The 9 T cell receptor beta chains given below trace back to one sample, sequenced in a study of preoperative IRX-2 immunotherapy in early breast cancer. Sequencing was performed with immunoSEQ multiplex PCR; in TCRdb, only in-frame clones are kept and a portion is missing. This sample has tens of thousands of clones, with 85% to 95% found just once. The treatment here: preoperative locoregional IRX-2 cytokine immunotherapy. The material sequenced was tumor tissue, taken after IRX-2 immunotherapy. The receptors originated from a human donor with breast cancer.

The gene calls are TRBV6-4 and TRBJ2-1, with D perhaps TRBD1 or TRBD2 (6 bases each). The CDR3 consists of 13 residues. V dropped 10 bases and J dropped 10 bases, with 20 bases sitting between them. Germline loops: CDR1 MRHNA, CDR2 SNTAGT. The DNA for the CDR3 is TGTGCCACCTCCTTTTTGTTAGGGGGGGAGCAGTTCTTC. Its translation is CATSFLLGGEQFF.

This chain connects TRBV5-6 to TRBJ1-5; D uncertain. The CDR3 runs to 15 residues. From germline, CDR1 is SGHDT and CDR2 YYEEEE. The germline V and J ends were trimmed by 2 bases and 2 bases, with 11 bases remaining between them. In DNA form, the CDR3 reads TGTGCCAGCAGCTTCCGGGGTACAGGCAATCAGCCCCAGCATTTT. This sequence encodes CASSFRGTGNQPQHF.

This chain joins TRBV7-9 and TRBJ1-1; unclear D gene. The CDR3 contains 12 residues. Germline V gene lookup returns CDR1 SEHNR and CDR2 FQNEAQ (reference sequence). V lost 1 base and J lost 7, with 7 bases in between. CDR3 residues: CASSLDRGEAFF. Here the CDR3 DNA reads TGTGCCAGCAGCTTAGATCGGGGTGAAGCTTTCTTT. Variable domain in full (rest from reference TRBV7-9 and TRBJ1-1): DTGVSQNPRHKITKRGQNVTFRCDPISEHNRLYWYRQTLGQGPEFLTYFQNEAQLEKSRLLSDRFSAERPKGSFSTLEIQRTEQGDSAMYLCASSLDRGEAFFGQGTRLTVV.

V and J are TRBV1 and TRBJ2-4; the D call TRBD1 from the table was never checked on the DNA. TRBV1 is termed a pseudogene. The CDR3 is made up of 17 amino acids. The CDR3 DNA is TGCACCAAGCGGCAGGGGGCTCCGAGGCTAGCCAAAAACATTCAGTACTTC. Protein sequence: CTKRQGAPRLAKNIQYF.

The rearrangement joins TRBV7-2 to TRBJ1-2, with TRBD1 identical over 12 bases. The CDR3 has 15 residues. Germline CDR1 and CDR2: SGHTA and FQGNSA. V shed 7 bases, J shed 7 bases, and the junction held 10 bases outside the gene matches. This chain's CDR3 is CASNPLGQGAGGYTF. Here the CDR3 DNA reads TGTGCCAGCAACCCATTGGGACAGGGGGCTGGTGGCTACACCTTC.

The chain is built from TRBV6-5 and TRBJ1-2; 10 bases are a match to TRBD1. The CDR3 runs 14 residues. Trimming cost V 2 bases and J 7 bases; bases outside gene matches: 4. CDR1 and CDR2 from the germline V gene are MNHEY and SVGAGI. The CDR3 sequence is CASSYRDRGSGYTF. The DNA for the CDR3 is TGTGCCAGCAGTTACCGGGACAGGGGTTCTGGCTACACCTTC.

The V call is TRBV5-6, the J call TRBJ1-2, with no clear D. V dropped 2 bases and J dropped 6 bases, with 8 bases sitting between them. There are 12 residues in the CDR3. The germline gives CDR1 SGHDT, CDR2 YYEEEE. The chain's CDR3 is CASSFDKDGYTF. CDR3 sequence (DNA): TGTGCCAGCAGCTTTGACAAGGATGGCTACACCTTC.

This chain joins TRBV27 and TRBJ1-5; 7 nucleotides line up with TRBD1. The trim removed 1 base at V and 3 bases at J, leaving 12 bases unmatched. Germline V gene lookup returns CDR1 MNHEY and CDR2 SMNVEV (reference sequence). The CDR3 is made up of 18 amino acids. The CDR3: CASSLLVAVGQHNQPQHF. The CDR3 DNA follows: TGTGCCAGCAGTTTATTGGTAGCGGTGGGACAGCACAATCAGCCCCAGCATTTT.

The rearrangement uses TRBV9 and TRBJ2-6; D unresolved. V lost 0 bases to trimming and J lost 0 bases, with 13 bases between them. Germline loops: CDR1 SGDLS, CDR2 YYNGEE. CDR3 size: 18 residues. CDR3 protein: CASSVVPDFFSGANVLTF. The CDR3 bases are TGTGCCAGCAGCGTAGTACCTGACTTCTTCTCTGGGGCCAACGTCCTGACTTTC.